Each of the 16 T cell receptor beta chains below was sequenced from the same sample in a study of cytotoxic CD8 clonotypes in ibrutinib-treated CLL. Sequenced by immunoSEQ multiplex PCR; TCRdb stores in-frame clones only, minus some. The top ten clones hold 10% of a sample with around 41,000 clones, about three quarters of them seen once. The sequencing here drew on PBMCs, taken at disease progression, from a patient treated with ibrutinib. These receptors all come from a human donor with chronic lymphocytic leukemia.

This clone occurred a few times. The chain uses TRBV10-1 and TRBJ1-1; TRBD1 aligns across 7 bases. V trimming: 5 bases; J trimming: 4 bases; junction bases outside the gene matches: 7. CDR1 and CDR2 (germline): WNHNN, SYGVQD (reference sequence). The CDR3 runs to 14 residues. The CDR3 sequence is CASSPQGGATEAFF. CDR3 nucleotides: TGCGCCAGCAGTCCCCAGGGGGGAGCCACTGAAGCTTTCTTT.

The V and J genes are TRBV27 and TRBJ1-2; weak D call: TRBD1 (5 bases). Germline loops: CDR1 MNHEY, CDR2 SMNVEV (reference sequence). The ends were cut back, 2 bases at V and 8 bases at J, with 9 bases in the middle. There are 12 residues in the CDR3. CDR3: CASSLGGDGYTF. In nucleotides, the CDR3 is TGTGCCAGCAGTTTAGGGGGGGACGGCTACACCTTC.

The rearrangement links TRBV7-2 to TRBJ2-7, with D maybe TRBD2 (7 bases). Trimming stripped 0 bases from V and 1 base from J, with 16 bases between. This CDR3 has 17 residues. Germline-derived CDR1 and CDR2 are SGHTA and FQGNSA. Here the CDR3 DNA reads TGTGCCAGCAGCTTAGCAGGGGGGGCAGGGAGGTCCTACGAGCAGTACTTC. Protein: CASSLAGGAGRSYEQYF.

The chain uses TRBV5-1 and TRBJ1-2, with 7 bases matching TRBD1. The germline V gene encodes CDR1 SGHRS and CDR2 YFSETQ. CDR3 size: 14 residues. The trim removed 0 bases at V and 5 bases at J, leaving 4 bases unmatched. CDR3 nucleotides: TGCGCCAGCAGCTTGGTCGTCAGGGGGTATGGCTACACCTTC. Residues: CASSLVVRGYGYTF.

This clone was seen just once. V usage is TRBV4-1 and J usage is TRBJ2-5; D is unclear. Trimming shortened V by 1 base and J by 2 bases, and 11 bases separated the two germline ends. CDR3 length: 15 residues. CDR1 and CDR2 from the germline V gene are MGHRA and YSYEKL. The CDR3 is CASSQAVQYQETQYF. The CDR3 DNA is TGCGCCAGCAGCCAAGCAGTCCAGTATCAAGAGACCCAGTACTTC.

In its sample, this clone was seen once. This rearrangement joins TRBV4-2 to TRBJ2-2; no reliable D call. This CDR3 region has 12 residues. The V end lost 1 base, the J end lost 4 bases, and 1 base lay between the germline ends. From germline, CDR1 is LGHNA and CDR2 YNFKEQ. The CDR3 reads CASSQGTGELFF. DNA for the CDR3: TGTGCCAGCAGCCAAGGCACCGGGGAGCTGTTTTTT.

The gene calls are TRBV30 and TRBJ2-3; D is ambiguous. Trimming cost V 3 bases and J 3 bases, with 13 bases left between them. The CDR3 is made up of 14 amino acids. Germline CDR1 reads GTSNPN; CDR2 reads SVGIG (reference sequence). CDR3 protein: CAWRLWADTDTQYF. The CDR3 coding sequence is TGTGCCTGGAGGCTGTGGGCCGATACAGATACGCAGTATTTT.

This clone was observed once. The chain recombines TRBV28 with TRBJ2-3; D may be TRBD2 (7 bases). This CDR3 is built from 17 residues. The V gene's germline CDR1 is MDHEN and CDR2 SYDVKM. Trimming stripped 7 bases from V and 2 bases from J, with 22 bases between. DNA for the CDR3: TGTGCCAGCACCTCCTGGGAGGGGGGCAAGGACACAGATACGCAGTATTTT. Its protein is CASTSWEGGKDTDTQYF.

The chain joins TRBV2 to TRBJ2-2; D call uncertain. V lost 7 bases and J 0 bases, leaving 12 bases between the germline ends. CDR3 size: 15 residues. Germline CDR1 reads SNHLY; CDR2 reads FYNNEI. The CDR3 protein is CASTKTEANTGELFF. The CDR3 DNA follows: TGTGCCAGCACAAAGACGGAAGCGAACACCGGGGAGCTGTTTTTT.

On this clone itself: Mismatch with germline at one junction end may stem from a read error. J is TRBJ2-2 and V is TRBV6-5, with 7 bases lining up with TRBD2. CDR3 length: 15 residues. The germline gives CDR1 MNHEY, CDR2 SVGAGI. The chain's CDR3 is CASRMSGTNTGELSF. The CDR3 DNA sequence: TGTGCCAGCAGAATGAGCGGGACTAACACCGGGGAGCTGTCTTTT.

The V gene is TRBV27, the J gene TRBJ2-7, with D perhaps TRBD1 (6 bases). Germline CDR1 reads MNHEY; CDR2 reads SMNVEV (reference sequence). The V and J ends lost 3 bases and 6 bases respectively, with 15 bases between them. The CDR3 has 14 amino acids. This CDR3 reads CASSLGTLSLEQYF. The CDR3, as DNA: TGTGCCAGCAGTTTGGGGACACTGTCCCTCGAGCAGTACTTC.

This clone showed up just a few times. This rearrangement joins TRBV7-9 to TRBJ1-4; 8 bases are shared with TRBD1. The junction had 6 bases not matched to a gene; V was cut back by 3 bases and J by 3 bases. In germline, CDR1 is SEHNR, CDR2 FQNEAQ (reference sequence). The CDR3 is 16 residues long. The CDR3 bases are TGTGCCAGCAGCTTCGGACAGGGAAGATCTAATGAAAAACTGTTTTTT. It translates to CASSFGQGRSNEKLFF.

The chain joins TRBV11-2 to TRBJ2-2, with D unresolved. Germline V CDR1 and CDR2: SGHAT, FQNNGV. This CDR3 is 14 amino acids long. Trimming took 7 bases from V and 1 from J, leaving 10 bases between them. In nucleotides, the CDR3 is TGTGCCAGCAACCCGGTTAGGAACACCGGGGAGCTGTTTTTT. The encoded protein is CASNPVRNTGELFF.

This sequence joins TRBV5-1 and TRBJ2-3, with 9 bases identical to TRBD2. Per the germline V gene, CDR1 is SGHRS and CDR2 is YFSETQ. The J segment lost 3 bases and the V segment lost 0 bases, leaving 5 bases of the junction unmatched. This CDR3 comprises 16 residues. The CDR3 sequence is CASSLGALAGTDTQYF. CDR3 nucleotides: TGCGCCAGCAGCTTGGGAGCTCTAGCGGGGACAGATACGCAGTATTTT. The entire variable domain, with the rest obtained from reference TRBV5-1 and TRBJ2-3, is as follows: KAGVTQTPRYLIKTRGQQVTLSCSPISGHRSVSWYQQTPGQGLQFLFEYFSETQRNKGNFPGRFSGRQFSNSRSEMNVSTLELGDSALYLCASSLGALAGTDTQYFGPGTRLTVL.

V gene TRBV9 combines with J gene TRBJ2-1; D call uncertain. Germline V gene data show CDR1 as SGDLS and CDR2 as YYNGEE. The ends were cut back, 0 bases at V and 3 bases at J, with 19 bases in the middle. This CDR3 comprises 18 residues. The CDR3 is CASSVATGAQTIYNEQFF. DNA of the CDR3: TGTGCCAGCAGCGTAGCTACTGGCGCCCAAACTATCTACAATGAGCAGTTCTTC.

The gene calls are TRBV7-9 and TRBJ1-1; possible D gene TRBD1, 6 bases. The CDR3 extends over 13 amino acids. V was cut by 7 bases and J by 3 bases, with 12 bases left in between. Germline CDR1 is SEHNR and CDR2 is FQNEAQ (reference sequence). Written as DNA, the CDR3 is TGTGCCAGCACCTTTAAGGGGGACACTGAAGCTTTCTTT. As protein: CASTFKGDTEAFF.